This T cell receptor (beta chain) was captured in a study of chemoradiotherapy in HPV16-positive cancers (dated by TCRdb to the early 2020s). Looking at the study overall: Candidate HPV-specific T-cell clones and common TCR motifs were defined by functional T-cell assays performed on cells from a couple of HPV16-positive patients. Whether T-cell immunity against the HPV oncoproteins E6 and E7 changes during chemoradiotherapy and whether survival is affected by this immunity were examined in the study. The candidate HPV-specific TCRs and motifs were subsequently tracked in TCR repertoires obtained from 70 to 95 patients with HPV-related cancers. Overall study outcomes, separate from this receptor: Expansion of candidate HPV-specific clones and E7-related TCR motifs was observed in the tumor microenvironment during treatment, whereas no such expansion was observed for non-HPV-specific T cells. The functional definition of HPV-specific T cells was derived from only two HPV16-positive patients, and the survival association was reported for HPV16-positive patients. Among HPV16-positive patients, expansion of HPV-responsive T cells during chemoradiotherapy was associated with better recurrence-free survival.

The germline V gene specifies SGDLS as CDR1 and YYNGEE as CDR2. V is cut by 0 bases and J by 0 bases, and the space between the germline ends is 7 bases. CDR3 length: 15 amino acids, cysteine to phenylalanine. Of all the DNA, just the CDR3 is kept, 45 bases in frame from base 1. Library construction relied on the immunoSEQ multiplex PCR assay. TCRdb mirrors the immuneACCESS table, restricted to in-frame sequences. Some clones are absent from its copies; in checked studies, under half trace to an unresolved V gene, and the reason for the others is unknown. In this sample the table shows tens of thousands of clones, roughly 84% of which occur a single time. The ten largest clones capture roughly 6% of the sample. Because repertoires were sampled repeatedly during chemoradiotherapy, clonal expansion in the tumor microenvironment could be followed. As regards this clone: Its antigen is still unknown. No base quality information exists; no much larger clone differs at one position.

The chain was built from TRBV9 and TRBJ1-5, with the D gene not confidently named. The TCR sequence derives from a human donor with HPV-associated anogenital cancer. The sample consisted of blood, taken from a patient who underwent chemoradiotherapy. The DNA sequence is given as TGTGCCAGCAGCGTAGGGGAGGTTAGCAATCAGCCCCAGCATTTT. It encodes CASSVGEVSNQPQHF.